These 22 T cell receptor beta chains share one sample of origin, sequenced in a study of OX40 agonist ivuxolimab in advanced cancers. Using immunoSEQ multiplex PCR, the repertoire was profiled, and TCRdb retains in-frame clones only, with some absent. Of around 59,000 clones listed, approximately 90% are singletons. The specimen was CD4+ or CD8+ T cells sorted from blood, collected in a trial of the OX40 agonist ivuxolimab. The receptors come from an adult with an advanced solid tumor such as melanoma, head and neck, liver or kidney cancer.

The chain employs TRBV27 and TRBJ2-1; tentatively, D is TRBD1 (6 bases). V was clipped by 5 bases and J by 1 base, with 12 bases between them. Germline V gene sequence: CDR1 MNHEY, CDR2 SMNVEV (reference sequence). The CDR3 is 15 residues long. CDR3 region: CASSLGTMSYNEQFF. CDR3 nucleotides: TGTGCCAGCAGTCTCGGGACAATGTCCTACAATGAGCAGTTCTTC.

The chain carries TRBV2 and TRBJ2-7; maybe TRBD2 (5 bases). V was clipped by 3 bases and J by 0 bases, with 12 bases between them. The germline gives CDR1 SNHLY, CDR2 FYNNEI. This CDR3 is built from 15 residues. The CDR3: CASSEPSGSSYEQYF. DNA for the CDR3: TGTGCCAGCAGTGAGCCGAGCGGCAGCTCCTACGAGCAGTACTTC.

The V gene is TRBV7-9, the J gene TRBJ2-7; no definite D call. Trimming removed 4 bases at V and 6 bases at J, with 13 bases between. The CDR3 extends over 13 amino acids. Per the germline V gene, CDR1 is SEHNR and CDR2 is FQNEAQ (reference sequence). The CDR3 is CASSSRLGLEQYV. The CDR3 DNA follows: TGTGCCAGCAGCTCCCGGCTTGGTCTCGAGCAGTACGTC.

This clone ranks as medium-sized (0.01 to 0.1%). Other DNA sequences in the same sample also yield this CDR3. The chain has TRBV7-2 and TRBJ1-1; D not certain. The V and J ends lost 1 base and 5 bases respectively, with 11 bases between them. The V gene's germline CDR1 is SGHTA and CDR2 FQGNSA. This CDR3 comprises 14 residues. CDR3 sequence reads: CASSLGGWNTEAFF. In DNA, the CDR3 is TGTGCCAGCAGCTTAGGAGGGTGGAATACTGAAGCTTTCTTT.

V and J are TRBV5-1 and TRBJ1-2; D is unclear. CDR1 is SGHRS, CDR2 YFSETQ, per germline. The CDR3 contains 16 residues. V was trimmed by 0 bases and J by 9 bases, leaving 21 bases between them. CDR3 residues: CASSLDMVLAQESYTF. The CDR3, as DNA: TGCGCCAGCAGCTTGGATATGGTGTTGGCCCAGGAGAGCTACACCTTC.

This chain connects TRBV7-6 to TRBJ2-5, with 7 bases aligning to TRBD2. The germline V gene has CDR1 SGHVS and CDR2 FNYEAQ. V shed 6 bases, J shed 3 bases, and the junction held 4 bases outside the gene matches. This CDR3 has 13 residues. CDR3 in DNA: TGTGCCAGCAGTTGGCGGGGGAAAGAGACCCAGTACTTC. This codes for CASSWRGKETQYF.

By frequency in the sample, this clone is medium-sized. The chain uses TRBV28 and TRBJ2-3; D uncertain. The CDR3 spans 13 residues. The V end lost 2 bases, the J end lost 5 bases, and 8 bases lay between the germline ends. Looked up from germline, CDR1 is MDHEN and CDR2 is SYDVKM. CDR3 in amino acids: CASSLANGDTQYF. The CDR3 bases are TGTGCCAGCAGTTTAGCGAATGGAGATACGCAGTATTTT.

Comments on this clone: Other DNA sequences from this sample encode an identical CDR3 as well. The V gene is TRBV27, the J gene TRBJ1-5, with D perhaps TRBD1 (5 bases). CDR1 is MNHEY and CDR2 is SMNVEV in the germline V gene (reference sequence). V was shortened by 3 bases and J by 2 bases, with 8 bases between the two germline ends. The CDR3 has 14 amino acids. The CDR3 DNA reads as TGTGCCAGCAGTTTGGGAGGGGGCAATCAGCCCCAGCATTTT. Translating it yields CASSLGGGNQPQHF.

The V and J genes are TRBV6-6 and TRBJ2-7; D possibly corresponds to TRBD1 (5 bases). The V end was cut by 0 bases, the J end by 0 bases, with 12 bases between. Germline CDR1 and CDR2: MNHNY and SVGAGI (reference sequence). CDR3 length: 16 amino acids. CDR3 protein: CASSYSRSGYSYEQYF. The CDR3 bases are TGTGCCAGCAGTTACTCAAGGTCAGGGTACTCCTACGAGCAGTACTTC.

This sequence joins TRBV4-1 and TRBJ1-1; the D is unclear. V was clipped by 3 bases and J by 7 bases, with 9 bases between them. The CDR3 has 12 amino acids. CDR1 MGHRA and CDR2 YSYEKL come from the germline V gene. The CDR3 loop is CASSHLSGEAFF. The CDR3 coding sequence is TGCGCCAGCAGCCACCTCTCCGGTGAAGCTTTCTTT.

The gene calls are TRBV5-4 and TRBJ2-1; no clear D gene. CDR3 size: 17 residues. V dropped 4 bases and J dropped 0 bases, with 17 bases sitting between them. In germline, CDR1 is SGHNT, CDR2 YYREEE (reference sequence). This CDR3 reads CASSPTPRVSSYNEQFF. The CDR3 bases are TGTGCCAGCAGCCCTACCCCACGAGTGAGCTCCTACAATGAGCAGTTCTTC.

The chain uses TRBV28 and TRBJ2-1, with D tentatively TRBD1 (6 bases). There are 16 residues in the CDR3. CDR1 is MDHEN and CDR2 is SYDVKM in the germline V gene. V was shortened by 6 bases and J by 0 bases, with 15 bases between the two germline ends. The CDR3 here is CASRSPTGFSYNEQFF. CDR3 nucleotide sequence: TGTGCCAGCAGATCTCCGACAGGATTCTCCTACAATGAGCAGTTCTTC.

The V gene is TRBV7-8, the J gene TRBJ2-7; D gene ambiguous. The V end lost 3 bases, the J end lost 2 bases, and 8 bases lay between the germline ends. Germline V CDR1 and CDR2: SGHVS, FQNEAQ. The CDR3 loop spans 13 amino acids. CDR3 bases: TGTGCCAGCAGCTTGGGAAGCACCTACGAGCAGTACGTC. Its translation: CASSLGSTYEQYV.

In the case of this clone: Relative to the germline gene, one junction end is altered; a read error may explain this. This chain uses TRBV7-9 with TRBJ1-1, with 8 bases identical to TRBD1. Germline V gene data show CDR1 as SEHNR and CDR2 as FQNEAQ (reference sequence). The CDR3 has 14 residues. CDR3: CASSLGTGNSEAFF. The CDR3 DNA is TGTGCCAGCAGCTTAGGGACAGGGAACTCTGAAGCTTTCTTT. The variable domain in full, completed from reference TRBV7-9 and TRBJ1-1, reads DTGVSQNPRHKITKRGQNVTFRCDPISEHNRLYWYRQTLGQGPEFLTYFQNEAQLEKSRLLSDRFSAERPKGSFSTLEIQRTEQGDSAMYLCASSLGTGNSEAFFGQGTRLTVV.

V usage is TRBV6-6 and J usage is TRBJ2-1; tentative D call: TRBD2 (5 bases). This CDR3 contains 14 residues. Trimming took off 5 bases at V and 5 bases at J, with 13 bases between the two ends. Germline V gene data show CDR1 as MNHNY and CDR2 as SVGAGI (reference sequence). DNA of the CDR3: TGTGCCAGCAGTAACGGCGGGCGGCACAATGAGCAGTTCTTC. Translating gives CASSNGGRHNEQFF.

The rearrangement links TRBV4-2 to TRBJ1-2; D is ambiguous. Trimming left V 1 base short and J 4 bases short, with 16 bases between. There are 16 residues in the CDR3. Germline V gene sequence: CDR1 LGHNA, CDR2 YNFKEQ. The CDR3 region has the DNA TGTGCCAGCAGCCAAGCCCCTCAGACCTCTCCCTATGGCTACACCTTC. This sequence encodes CASSQAPQTSPYGYTF.

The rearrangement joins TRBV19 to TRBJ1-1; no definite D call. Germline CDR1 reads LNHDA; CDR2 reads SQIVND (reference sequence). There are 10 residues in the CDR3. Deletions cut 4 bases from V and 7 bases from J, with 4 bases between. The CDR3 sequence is CASSNGEAFF. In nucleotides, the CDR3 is TGTGCCAGTAGTAACGGTGAAGCTTTCTTT. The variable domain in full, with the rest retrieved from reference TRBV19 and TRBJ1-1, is DGGITQSPKYLFRKEGQNVTLSCEQNLNHDAMYWYRQDPGQGLRLIYYSQIVNDFQKGDIAEGYSVSREKKESFPLTVTSAQKNPTAFYLCASSNGEAFFGQGTRLTVV.

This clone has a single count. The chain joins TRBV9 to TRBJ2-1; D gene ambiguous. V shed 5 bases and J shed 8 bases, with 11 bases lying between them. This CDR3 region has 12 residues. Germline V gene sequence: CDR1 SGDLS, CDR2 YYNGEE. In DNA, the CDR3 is TGTGCCAGCAGGGCCGCTGGGGATGAGCAGTTCTTC. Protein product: CASRAAGDEQFF.

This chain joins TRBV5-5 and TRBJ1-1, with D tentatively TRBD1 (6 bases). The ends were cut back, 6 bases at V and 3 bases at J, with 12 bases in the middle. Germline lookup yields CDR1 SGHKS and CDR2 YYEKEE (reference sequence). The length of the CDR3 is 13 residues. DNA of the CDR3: TGTGCCAGCATTTCGACAGGAGACACTGAAGCTTTCTTT. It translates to CASISTGDTEAFF.

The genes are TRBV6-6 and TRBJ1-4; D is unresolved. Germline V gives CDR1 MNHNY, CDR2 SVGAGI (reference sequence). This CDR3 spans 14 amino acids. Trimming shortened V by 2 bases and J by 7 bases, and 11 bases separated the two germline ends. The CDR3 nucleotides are TGTGCCAGCAGTTACACCGGGGTTGGTGAAAAACTGTTTTTT. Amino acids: CASSYTGVGEKLFF.

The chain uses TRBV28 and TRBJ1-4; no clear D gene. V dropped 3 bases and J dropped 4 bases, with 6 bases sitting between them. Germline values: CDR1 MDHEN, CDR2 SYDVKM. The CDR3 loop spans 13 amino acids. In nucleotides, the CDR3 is TGTGCCAGCAGTTTCAACGTTAATGAAAAACTGTTTTTT. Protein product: CASSFNVNEKLFF.

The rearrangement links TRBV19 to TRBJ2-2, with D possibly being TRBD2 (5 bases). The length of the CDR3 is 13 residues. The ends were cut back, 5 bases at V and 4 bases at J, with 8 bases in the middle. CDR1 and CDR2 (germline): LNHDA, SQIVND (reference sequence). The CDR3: CASSPRVTGELFF. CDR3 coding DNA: TGTGCCAGTAGTCCGAGGGTCACCGGGGAGCTGTTTTTT.